The rows below give T cell receptor beta chains drawn from one sample of a study of Ad26.COV2.S vaccination and SARS-CoV-2 variants. Produced via immunoSEQ multiplex PCR; TCRdb's table is partial and in-frame only. In the table there are hundreds of thousands of clones, 85% to 90% of which are singletons. Specimen: peripheral blood, collected in a trial of Ad26.COV2.S vaccine versus placebo. The receptors shown here come from a person between 18 and 65 years old who received the Ad26.COV2.S COVID-19 vaccine or a placebo. CDR3s include the opening cysteine and the closing phenylalanine or tryptophan. D genes are given only for firm matches. The size of a clone is reported for some rows only, either as once, few or many, or as a class for expanded clones.

J gene,clone size,D gene,V gene,CDR3 protein,CDR3 DNA
TRBJ1-1,NA,NA,TRBV15,CATSRAVTMNTEAFF,TGTGCCACCAGCAGAGCGGTGACAATGAACACTGAAGCTTTCTTT
TRBJ1-2,NA,NA,TRBV5-6,CASSLPIIRPHNYGYTF,TGTGCCAGCAGCTTGCCCATCATCAGACCCCATAACTATGGCTACACCTTC
TRBJ2-3,NA,TRBD1,TRBV7-3,CASSLKRAICGTGRLDTQYF,TGTGCCAGCAGCTTAAAAAGGGCTATATGCGGGACAGGGAGGCTAGATACGCAGTATTTT
TRBJ1-2,NA,NA,TRBV27,CASSPTGADRGYTF,TGTGCCAGCAGTCCGACCGGCGCGGATCGGGGCTACACCTTC
TRBJ1-1,NA,NA,TRBV4-2,CASSQDSGRVAFF,TGTGCCAGCAGCCAAGATAGCGGGCGTGTAGCTTTCTTT
TRBJ2-1,NA,NA,TRBV7-9,CASSSPPRPQFF,TGTGCCAGCAGCTCCCCCCCCCGCCCCCAGTTCTTC
TRBJ2-1,once,NA,TRBV7-6,CASSVTDTLYNEQFF,TGTGCCAGCAGCGTAACAGACACGTTGTACAATGAGCAGTTCTTC
TRBJ2-1,NA,TRBD2,TRBV3-1/TRBV3-2,CASSTSGNPNEQFF,TGTGCCAGCAGCACTAGCGGGAACCCGAATGAGCAGTTCTTC
TRBJ2-5,NA,TRBD1,TRBV28,CASSLPGQGGETQYF,TGTGCCAGCAGTCTTCCGGGACAGGGGGGAGAGACCCAGTACTTC
TRBJ2-1,NA,TRBD2,TRBV7-3,CASSWGPGLAGARGWEQFF,TGTGCCAGCAGCTGGGGACCGGGACTAGCGGGGGCCCGGGGTTGGGAGCAGTTCTTC
TRBJ1-1,NA,NA,TRBV30,CAWTPSSMNTEAFF,TGTGCCTGGACCCCGAGCAGCATGAACACTGAAGCTTTCTTT
TRBJ1-6,NA,TRBD1,TRBV2,CASSRRNTGDNSPLHF,TGTGCCAGCAGCCGACGAAATACAGGGGATAATTCACCCCTCCACTTT
TRBJ1-2,NA,NA,TRBV19,CASNPRPGPFYGYTF,TGTGCCAGTAACCCCCGGCCTGGCCCATTCTATGGCTACACCTTC
TRBJ2-1,NA,TRBD2,TRBV5-5,CASSLAGGNNEQFF,TGTGCCAGCAGCTTGGCGGGGGGGAACAATGAGCAGTTCTTC
TRBJ1-3,NA,TRBD1,TRBV5-4,CASSGTGARGRNTIYF,TGTGCCAGCAGCGGGACAGGGGCGCGCGGGAGAAACACCATATATTTT
TRBJ2-5,once,NA,TRBV15,CATSRAPFETQYF,TGTGCCACCAGCAGAGCACCCTTCGAGACCCAGTACTTC
TRBJ2-2,NA,NA,TRBV3-1/TRBV3-2,CASSQGGELFF,TGTGCCAGCAGCCAAGGTGGGGAGCTGTTTTTT
TRBJ1-5,NA,TRBD1,TRBV5-1,CASSLGDRDNQPQHF,TGCGCCAGCAGCTTGGGTGACAGGGACAATCAGCCCCAGCATTTT
TRBJ2-1,NA,TRBD1,TRBV7-9,CASIRRGTGVNEQFF,TGTGCCAGCATCAGACGGGGGACAGGGGTCAATGAGCAGTTCTTC
TRBJ1-2,NA,NA,TRBV7-3,CASSLTGGGYYGYTF,TGTGCCAGCAGCTTAACCGGGGGAGGTTACTATGGCTACACCTTC
TRBJ1-5,NA,TRBD1,TRBV6-4,CASIPHGQGCPYSNQPQHF,TGTGCCAGCATCCCTCACGGACAGGGCTGCCCTTATAGCAATCAGCCCCAGCATTTT
TRBJ2-1,once,NA,TRBV9,CASSVGPIYNEQFF,TGTGCCAGCAGCGTAGGTCCGATTTACAATGAGCAGTTCTTC
TRBJ2-7,NA,NA,TRBV20-1,CSHVRGYEQYF,TGCAGCCACGTACGAGGATACGAGCAGTACTTC
TRBJ1-5,NA,NA,TRBV6-2/TRBV6-3,CASSYIMGLRPNQPQHF,TGTGCCAGCAGTTACATTATGGGACTCCGTCCAAATCAGCCCCAGCATTTT
TRBJ1-5,NA,NA,TRBV28,CASISVNQPQHF,TGTGCCAGCATTAGTGTTAATCAGCCCCAGCATTTT
TRBJ1-1,NA,NA,TRBV11-1,CASSLGFVGYGTEAFF,TGTGCCAGCAGCTTAGGATTTGTTGGGTACGGCACTGAAGCTTTCTTT
TRBJ2-7,NA,NA,TRBV7-9,CASTLGGGEQYF,TGTGCCAGCACCCTGGGAGGCGGGGAGCAGTACTTC
TRBJ2-7,NA,NA,TRBV20-1,CSARGGVHF,TGCAGTGCTAGAGGTGGGGTCCACTTC